The clone carrying this T cell receptor beta chain was detected only a few times. These data originate in a study of tumor and adjacent non-tumor tissue in lung cancer. About the study: Approximately 4.2 million productive TCRbeta reads were obtained per sample on average.

No cell sorting was done before RNA was extracted from the tissue. Germline assignment: CDR1 MDHEN and CDR2 SYDVKM. The CDR3 spans 19 residues. Unmatched junction bases numbered 16, after V lost 6 bases and J lost 6 bases. TCRbeta libraries were built with three rounds of nested PCR, modified from ARM-PCR. MiXCR, run by TCRdb on the multiplex PCR reads, gives a single entry per CDR3 protein. The sample carries about 90,000 distinct CDR3 sequences, about 66% recorded once. The sequenced sample consisted of lung tumor tissue. The V call is TRBV28, the J call TRBJ2-1, with 14 nucleotides matching TRBD2. The sequence came from a man aged 65 to 85 with non-small cell lung cancer. In DNA form, the CDR3 reads TGTGCCAGCAGGCCCCTCATCCCGGGACTAGCGGGGGCCACCAATGAGCAGTTCTTC. Translation gives CASRPLIPGLAGATNEQFF.